This TCR beta chain was recorded in a study of graft-versus-host responses after intestinal transplantation. Study observations and caveats: Researchers found GvH clones in recipient marrow, and some showed up first in ileum or blood.

Of note for this clone: Its antigen is still unknown.

Some clones are missing from TCRdb's copy, which holds only in-frame ones; the method was immunoSEQ multiplex PCR. The sample shows about 120,000 clones, about nine tenths of them seen only once. The CDR3 spans 15 residues. Germline V lookup: CDR1 MNHEY, CDR2 SMNVEV (reference sequence). This rearrangement joins TRBV27 to TRBJ2-5; 7 bases agree with TRBD2. Matching the DNA end better, TRBJ2-7 makes the J call doubtful. The sample consisted of unstimulated CD4+ T cells sorted from spleen or lymph node cells, taken before intestinal transplant. The receptor was derived from a human donor who received an intestinal transplant. In DNA form, the CDR3 reads TGTGCCAGCAACGGAGGGTCGGCGGGGGACTACGAGCAGTACTTC. Encoded protein: CASNGGSAGDYEQYF.